This T cell receptor beta chain was captured by sequencing in a study of cytomegalovirus exposure and HLA in healthy donors. In the PCR, 60 Vbeta and 13 Jbeta primers were used. Sequencing was performed with immunoSEQ multiplex PCR; in TCRdb, only in-frame clones are kept and a portion is missing. The sample gives approximately 260,000 clones, 70% to 90% of which show up once; more than 1.5% is in the top ten. The sequence derives from a woman aged 40 to 49 in good health and CMV-seropositive. The specimen was PBMCs.

This chain's CDR3 is CASSQDLREEYSYNEQFF. CDR3 nucleotide sequence: TGTGCCAGCAGCCAAGATTTGCGGGAGGAATACTCCTACAATGAGCAGTTCTTC. The genes are TRBV14 and TRBJ2-1, with 8 bases fitting TRBD2. CDR1 and CDR2 from the germline V gene are SGHDN and FVKESK. V dropped 0 bases and J dropped 0; count of bases not matched to a gene: 7. This CDR3 comprises 18 residues.